This TCR beta chain was identified in a study of graft-versus-host responses after intestinal transplantation. On the study more broadly: Among the recipients, transplants were multivisceral, liver-intestinal, or isolated intestinal. The study gave all recipients anti-thymocyte globulin induction, then tacrolimus and steroids for two to three years.

In regard to this clone: The antigen remains unidentified.

J lost 0 bases, V lost 6 bases, and 7 bases had no gene match. This CDR3 has 15 amino acids. CDR1 is LNHDA, CDR2 SQIVND, per germline (reference sequence). Findings and limits, study-wide: Among recipient marrow samples, GvH clones were found; some appeared first in ileum or blood.

Clones were read by immunoSEQ multiplex PCR, and TCRdb kept only the in-frame ones, dropping some. The data contain roughly 7,300 clones, approximately 97% of them singletons. The sequence derives from a human patient who received an intestinal transplant, so some T cells may come from the graft donor. The chain combines TRBV19 with TRBJ2-7; 8 nucleotides agree with TRBD2. Sequencing used PBMCs, obtained 23 days after intestinal transplant. The CDR3 coding sequence is TGTGCCAGTAGACCGAGCGGGAGAGTCTCCTACGAGCAGTACTTC. Protein product: CASRPSGRVSYEQYF.